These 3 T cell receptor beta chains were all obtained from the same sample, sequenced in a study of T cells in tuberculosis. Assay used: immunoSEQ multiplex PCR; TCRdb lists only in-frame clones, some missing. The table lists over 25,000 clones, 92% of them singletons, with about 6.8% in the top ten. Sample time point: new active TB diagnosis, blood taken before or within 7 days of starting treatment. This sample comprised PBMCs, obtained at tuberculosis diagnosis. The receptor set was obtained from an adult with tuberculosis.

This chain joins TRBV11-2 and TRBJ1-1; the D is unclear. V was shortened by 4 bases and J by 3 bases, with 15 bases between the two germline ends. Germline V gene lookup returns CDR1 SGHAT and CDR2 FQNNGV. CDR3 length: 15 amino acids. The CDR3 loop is CASSSLLERYTEAFF. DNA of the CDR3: TGTGCCAGCAGCTCCCTCCTCGAGAGGTACACTGAAGCTTTCTTT.

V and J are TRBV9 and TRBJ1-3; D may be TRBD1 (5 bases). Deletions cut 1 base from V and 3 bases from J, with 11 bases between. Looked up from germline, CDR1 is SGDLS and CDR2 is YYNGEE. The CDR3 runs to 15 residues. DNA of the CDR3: TGTGCCAGCAGCGTACAGGGTCAGGGTGGAAACACCATATATTTT. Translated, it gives CASSVQGQGGNTIYF.

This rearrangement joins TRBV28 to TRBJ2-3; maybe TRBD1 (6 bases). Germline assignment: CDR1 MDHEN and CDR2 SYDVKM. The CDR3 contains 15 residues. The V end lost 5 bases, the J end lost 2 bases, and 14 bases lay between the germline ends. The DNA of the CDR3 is TGTGCCAGCAGTCCACAGGGATGGAACACAGATACGCAGTATTTT. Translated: CASSPQGWNTDTQYF.